What follows are 23 T cell receptor beta chains derived from one specimen sequenced in a study of molecular identifiers for immune sequencing clone quantification. TCRdb redid the calling of the PCR reads with MiXCR, one entry per CDR3 protein. The sample lists around 480,000 distinct CDR3 sequences, about 25% seen once, with 0.7% to 0.9% in the top ten. The source material was naive CD8+ T cells from blood, with Jurkat cell RNA spiked in. Subset described: FACS-sorted CD8+CD4-CCR7+CD45RA+ naive T cells. These receptors were collected from a human donor in good health. Some libraries in this study had Jurkat cell RNA spiked in.

This clonotype is a singleton in its sample. A read error may be the cause here, since a much bigger clone is one base away. V gene TRBV7-9 combines with J gene TRBJ2-5; 9 positions match TRBD1. The length of the CDR3 is 17 residues. Germline V lookup: CDR1 SEHNR, CDR2 FQNEAQ (reference sequence). CDR3 region: CVSSPGGQGAIQETQYF. In DNA, the CDR3 is TGTGTCAGCAGCCCGGGGGGACAGGGAGCTATTCAAGAGACCCAGTACTTC.

This clonotype was counted at least ten times. V gene TRBV28 combines with J gene TRBJ2-4; 7 bases are a match to TRBD1. V lost 5 bases, J lost 1 base, and 8 bases stayed unmatched. Per germline, CDR1 MDHEN and CDR2 SYDVKM. The CDR3 loop spans 16 amino acids. CDR3: CASSTYQGEAKNIQYF. The CDR3, as DNA: TGTGCCAGCAGTACCTATCAGGGGGAGGCCAAAAACATTCAGTACTTC.

There are a few counts of this clonotype. The gene calls are TRBV4-3 and TRBJ2-3; 9 bases fit TRBD2. The CDR3 sequence is 17 residues long. The V segment lost 0 bases and the J segment 4 bases; nucleotides outside the gene matches: 8. CDR1 and CDR2 from the germline V gene are LGHNA and YSLEER. CDR3: CASSQEGLAGPPDTQYF. Written as DNA, the CDR3 is TGCGCCAGCAGCCAAGAGGGGCTAGCGGGACCCCCAGATACGCAGTATTTT.

Points on this clonotype: With a much larger clone just one base away, this may be a read error. V and J are TRBV7-2 and TRBJ2-7; TRBD2 matches 7 bases. The CDR3 consists of 15 residues. Germline V lookup: CDR1 SGHTA, CDR2 FQGNSA. The CDR3 reads CAGSPAWGGSYEQYF. The CDR3 nucleotides read TGTGCCGGCAGCCCAGCGTGGGGAGGGTCCTACGAGCAGTACTTC.

This chain connects TRBV27 to TRBJ1-1, with no clear D. This CDR3 has 15 amino acids. Germline V gene data show CDR1 as MNHEY and CDR2 as SMNVEV (reference sequence). The ends were cut back, 0 bases at V and 3 bases at J, with 11 bases in the middle. The DNA of the CDR3 is TGTGCCAGCAGTTTATCAGGGCACGTAGACACTGAAGCTTTCTTT. The encoded protein is CASSLSGHVDTEAFF.

As regards this clonotype: This could be a read error, since a much larger clone is one nucleotide away. The genes are TRBV13 and TRBJ1-1, with D possibly being TRBD1 (5 bases). CDR1 PRHDT and CDR2 FYEKMQ come from the germline V gene (reference sequence). CDR3 length: 14 residues. The CDR3 protein is CASGFRDPGTEAFF. In DNA form, the CDR3 reads TGTGCCAGCGGCTTCCGGGACCCTGGAACTGAAGCTTTCTTT.

The sample holds many counts of this clonotype. The genes are TRBV6-2 or TRBV6-3 and TRBJ1-5; D call uncertain. The germline gives CDR1 MNHEY, CDR2 SVGEGT. The length of the CDR3 is 13 residues. The germline V and J ends were trimmed by 5 bases and 7 bases, with 12 bases remaining between them. CDR3 in amino acids: CASSTQTGQPQHF. The CDR3 coding sequence is TGTGCCAGCAGTACACAGACGGGGCAGCCCCAGCATTTT.

The CDR3 DNA reads TGCGCCAGCAGCCCCTGGGGAGCGGGAGGTCCGGAAGAGACCCAGTACTTC. The encoded protein is CASSPWGAGGPEETQYF. V gene TRBV4-3 combines with J gene TRBJ2-5, with 9 bases identical to TRBD2. This CDR3 has 17 residues. The junction had 12 bases not matched to a gene; V was cut back by 4 bases and J by 3 bases. The germline V gene has CDR1 LGHNA and CDR2 YSLEER.

The chain joins TRBV13 to TRBJ2-7; possibly TRBD2 for D (6 bases). The V gene lost 6 bases and the J gene lost 3 bases, with 15 bases spanning the gap. CDR3 length: 14 amino acids. In germline, CDR1 is PRHDT, CDR2 FYEKMQ (reference sequence). The CDR3 nucleotides read TGTGCCAGCAGGTCGGAACTAGCTGACTACGAGCAGTACTTC. Translated: CASRSELADYEQYF.

This clonotype was observed a handful of times. In DNA form, the CDR3 reads TGCGCCAGCAGCCAAGGGACTAGCGGCCCCTACGAGCAGTACTTC. Residues: CASSQGTSGPYEQYF. This rearrangement joins TRBV4-3 to TRBJ2-7; 10 nucleotides match TRBD2. This CDR3 has 15 residues. V was pared by 1 base and J by 2 bases, with 2 bases of the junction left unmatched. Germline V gene data show CDR1 as LGHNA and CDR2 as YSLEER.

The gene calls are TRBV2 and TRBJ2-7; a possible D gene is TRBD1 (6 bases). V lost 7 bases, J lost 5 bases, and 21 bases lay in between. This CDR3 is built from 15 residues. Germline CDR1 is SNHLY and CDR2 is FYNNEI. This CDR3 reads CASTGSQGSIHEQYF. CDR3 DNA sequence: TGTGCCAGCACCGGATCACAGGGATCCATCCACGAGCAGTACTTC.

The chain has TRBV7-9 and TRBJ2-5; a possible D gene is TRBD1 (6 bases). Germline loops: CDR1 SEHNR, CDR2 FQNEAQ (reference sequence). Trimming pared 5 bases from V and 4 bases from J, leaving 17 bases between. CDR3 size: 15 residues. The CDR3 sequence is CASSTLSAGAETQYF. The DNA for the CDR3 is TGTGCCAGCAGCACCTTATCGGCAGGGGCAGAGACCCAGTACTTC.

This clonotype was counted at least ten times. The chain recombines TRBV29-1 with TRBJ2-5, with unresolved D. V was pared by 3 bases and J by 1 base, with 9 bases between. There are 13 residues in the CDR3. Looked up from germline, CDR1 is SQVTM and CDR2 is ANQGSEA. The CDR3 DNA follows: TGCAGCGTTGACGGCCACATCCAAGAGACCCAGTACTTC. It codes for CSVDGHIQETQYF.

To note about this clonotype: Given a much more abundant clone one base away, this may be a read error. The CDR3 ends on some other residue instead of the conserved phenylalanine or tryptophan, so this is likely a read error. This sequence joins TRBV7-9 and TRBJ1-1; D is perhaps TRBD1 (5 bases). The CDR3 sequence is 15 residues long. Germline CDR1 reads SEHNR; CDR2 reads FQNEAQ (reference sequence). Trimming left V 7 bases short and J 1 base short, with 16 bases between. CDR3 coding DNA: TGTGCCAGCAACTCGCCGTCAGGGACGAACACTGAAGCTTTCTCT. This translates into CASNSPSGTNTEAFS.

This clonotype was detected ten times or more. V is TRBV27 and J is TRBJ2-1; D tentatively reads TRBD1 or TRBD2 (6 bases each). V gave up 0 bases and J gave up 2 bases, with 8 bases separating them. There are 15 residues in the CDR3. Germline CDR1 and CDR2: MNHEY and SMNVEV (reference sequence). The CDR3 sequence: CASSLSGGPYNEQFF. The CDR3 DNA sequence: TGTGCCAGCAGTTTATCGGGGGGCCCCTACAATGAGCAGTTCTTC.

With respect to this clonotype: A much bigger clone sits one base away, suggesting this may be a read error. The V and J genes are TRBV30 and TRBJ1-1; D not certain. This CDR3 comprises 12 residues. Germline CDR1 GTSNPN, CDR2 SVGIG (reference sequence). Trimming took 2 bases from V and 6 from J, leaving 10 bases between them. CDR3: CAWSPAWAEAFF. The DNA of the CDR3 is TGTGCCTGGAGTCCCGCATGGGCTGAAGCTTTCTTT.

This clonotype was found many times. The chain combines TRBV6-1 with TRBJ2-7; D might be TRBD1 (6 bases). The germline V gene has CDR1 MNHNS and CDR2 SASEGT. Trimming removed 5 bases at V and 7 bases at J, with 15 bases between. The CDR3 runs to 13 residues. The CDR3 DNA is TGTGCCAGCAGTCCCGATACCACAGGGGAGCAGTACTTC. This sequence encodes CASSPDTTGEQYF.

This clonotype was recorded a few times. The genes are TRBV5-4 and TRBJ1-2; D remains unclear. CDR3 length: 15 residues. V was trimmed by 0 bases and J by 2 bases, leaving 11 bases between them. Germline-derived CDR1 and CDR2 are SGHNT and YYREEE (reference sequence). The CDR3 is CASSLEVHENYGYTF. DNA for the CDR3: TGTGCCAGCAGCTTGGAGGTACACGAGAACTATGGCTACACCTTC.

The rearrangement joins TRBV20-1 to TRBJ2-7; D is possibly TRBD1 or TRBD2 (5 bases each). Germline V gene lookup returns CDR1 DFQATT and CDR2 SNEGSKA (reference sequence). This CDR3 comprises 13 residues. Trimming took off 1 base at V and 6 bases at J, with 13 bases between the two ends. The CDR3 bases are TGCAGTGCTAGAGCCCGGGACCCCCTCGAGCAGTACTTC. Translating it yields CSARARDPLEQYF.

Details on this clonotype: A read error is possible here, since a much larger clone lies one base away. The V call is TRBV28, the J call TRBJ2-5; unclear D gene. The CDR3 is made up of 10 amino acids. The germline V gene has CDR1 MDHEN and CDR2 SYDVKM. CDR3 coding DNA: TGTACCAGCAGTTTTCCTACCCAGTACTTC. Protein sequence: CTSSFPTQYF.

A few counts support this clonotype. The chain couples TRBV5-6 to TRBJ2-4; perhaps TRBD1 as D (5 bases). Germline assignment: CDR1 SGHDT and CDR2 YYEEEE. The CDR3 loop spans 17 amino acids. The V and J ends lost 1 base and 1 base respectively, with 15 bases between them. Here the CDR3 DNA reads TGTGCCAGCAGCTTGTCTGGGCAGGGTTGGGCCAAAAACATTCAGTACTTC. Translating gives CASSLSGQGWAKNIQYF. The full variable domain, in which reference TRBV5-6 and TRBJ2-4 provide the parts outside the CDR3, is DAGVTQSPTHLIKTRGQQVTLRCSPKSGHDTVSWYQQALGQGPQFIFQYYEEEERQRGNFPDRFSGHQFPNYSSELNVNALLLGDSALYLCASSLSGQGWAKNIQYFGAGTRLSVL.

This clonotype was seen more than once but under ten times. The CDR3 sequence: CASSQDPRGLNSPLHF. DNA of the CDR3: TGTGCCAGCAGCCAAGACCCGAGGGGGCTGAATTCACCCCTCCACTTT. The gene calls are TRBV3-1 and TRBJ1-6, with 7 bases fitting TRBD1. CDR3 size: 16 residues. V dropped 0 bases and J dropped 7; count of bases not matched to a gene: 6. Germline V gene data show CDR1 as LGHDT and CDR2 as YNNKEL (reference sequence).

This clonotype was observed a few times. The chain uses TRBV7-3 and TRBJ2-5, with TRBD2 as a possible D gene (6 bases). Trimming left V 5 bases short and J 5 bases short, with 9 bases between. The CDR3 spans 12 residues. Germline values: CDR1 SGHTA, CDR2 FQGTGA. CDR3 in DNA: TGTGCCAGCAGCCCGGGAGATGAGACCCAGTACTTC. Amino acids: CASSPGDETQYF.